Listed here are 8 T cell receptor beta chains from one sample, sequenced in a study of T-cell reconstitution after alpha-beta-depleted transplantation in children. Study results and caveats: T cells produced anew were the main source of T-cell counts and diversity one year after transplant.

Unique molecular identifiers were incorporated when the TCRbeta library was constructed. MiXCR, run by TCRdb on the PCR reads, gives a single entry per CDR3 protein. The sample carries about 300,000 distinct CDR3 sequences, approximately 7.3% recorded once. No antigen is known for these receptors. Source: peripheral blood, taken 360 days after TCRalphabeta/CD19-depleted stem cell transplant. These receptors were taken from a female patient aged 2-9 years who had a stem cell transplant for Fanconi anemia, so the T cells may come from the graft donor.

This clonotype was seen repeatedly, ten times or more. This sequence joins TRBV12-3 or TRBV12-4 and TRBJ2-3; 9 bases are shared with TRBD1. This CDR3 contains 13 residues. J was trimmed by 8 bases and V by 7 bases; bases with no gene match: 7. The CDR3 DNA reads as TGTGCCAGCACTACGGACAGGGGAGTTACGCAGTATTTT. Translation gives CASTTDRGVTQYF.

This clonotype showed up many times. J is TRBJ2-2 and V is TRBV9; 10 bases line up with TRBD2. CDR1 is SGDLS, CDR2 YYNGEE, per germline. This CDR3 comprises 20 residues. J gave up 5 bases and V 0 bases, and 16 bases lay outside the gene matches. This CDR3 is CASSVEVGYLAGARTGELFF. In DNA, the CDR3 is TGTGCCAGCAGCGTAGAAGTGGGTTACCTAGCGGGAGCTAGGACCGGGGAGCTGTTTTTT.

This clonotype was seen at least ten times. This chain links TRBV12-3 or TRBV12-4 with TRBJ2-3; D tentatively reads TRBD1 or TRBD2 (7 bases each). The V end lost 3 bases, the J end lost 0 bases, and 13 bases lay between the germline ends. This CDR3 is built from 16 residues. The CDR3 here is CASSFRGGTSTDTQYF. CDR3 coding DNA: TGTGCCAGCAGTTTCAGGGGGGGCACTAGCACAGATACGCAGTATTTT.

This clonotype was observed at least ten times. The chain recombines TRBV12-3 or TRBV12-4 with TRBJ2-5; D unresolved. V was cut by 0 bases and J by 2 bases, with 10 bases left in between. The length of the CDR3 is 15 residues. Here the CDR3 DNA reads TGTGCCAGCAGTTTAGCCCTCGGGCCGCAAGAGACCCAGTACTTC. Its translation is CASSLALGPQETQYF.

The table lists this clonotype with many counts. V and J are TRBV21-1 and TRBJ2-3; the DNA was not used to check the table's D call, TRBD1. TRBV21-1 is flagged as a pseudogene. The CDR3 runs to 18 residues. CDR3: CASSPLYGGVKSTDTQYF. The DNA for the CDR3 is TGTGCCAGCAGCCCCCTGTATGGGGGCGTTAAATCCACAGATACGCAGTATTTT.

A few counts support this clonotype. CDR3 nucleotides: TGTGCCAGCAGCGGAGGACGGGCCTATGGCTACACCTTC. This gives the protein CASSGGRAYGYTF. The chain combines TRBV9 with TRBJ1-2; D gene ambiguous. The CDR3 totals 13 residues. V lost 3 bases and J 4 bases, leaving 10 bases between the germline ends. From germline, CDR1 is SGDLS and CDR2 YYNGEE.

Ten or more counts support this clonotype. The chain has TRBV27 and TRBJ2-5; no firm D call. From germline, CDR1 is MNHEY and CDR2 SMNVEV (reference sequence). The germline V and J ends were trimmed by 5 bases and 0 bases, with 13 bases remaining between them. The CDR3 covers 15 residues. CDR3 in DNA: TGTGCCAGCAGTCGCTGGTCAGGTAACCAAGAGACCCAGTACTTC. As protein: CASSRWSGNQETQYF.

This clonotype was seen a handful of times. The chain employs TRBV7-9 and TRBJ1-1; the D is unclear. V lost 4 bases and J 1 base, leaving 19 bases between the germline ends. The CDR3 runs to 17 residues. The germline V gene encodes CDR1 SEHNR and CDR2 FQNEAQ (reference sequence). CDR3 region: CASSSEPRGMRNTEAFF. DNA for the CDR3: TGTGCCAGCAGCTCCGAGCCCCGCGGTATGCGGAACACTGAAGCTTTCTTT. Variable domain in full (rest from reference TRBV7-9 and TRBJ1-1): DTGVSQNPRHKITKRGQNVTFRCDPISEHNRLYWYRQTLGQGPEFLTYFQNEAQLEKSRLLSDRFSAERPKGSFSTLEIQRTEQGDSAMYLCASSSEPRGMRNTEAFFGQGTRLTVV.